The sample holds many counts of the clone carrying this T cell receptor (beta chain). The antigen remains unidentified. Preparation of the TCRbeta library used unique molecular identifiers. One entry per CDR3 protein results from TCRdb running MiXCR on the PCR reads. Of around 700,000 distinct CDR3 sequences listed, over 10% are singletons. This specimen belongs to a study of T-cell reconstitution after alpha-beta-depleted transplantation in children. Study results and caveats: Newly generated T cells supplied most T-cell counts and diversity one year post-transplant. About two months after transplant, alpha-beta T cells reportedly came from several hundred expanded graft clones. After transplant, high TCRbeta diversity at day 60 in some patients arose from surviving recipient T cells and thymic progenitors.

The source material was PBMCs, sampled before TCRalphabeta/CD19-depleted stem cell transplant. This TCR was sampled from a girl aged 2-15 years with congenital amegakaryocytic thrombocytopenia, due to receive a stem cell transplant.

The CDR3 region has the DNA TGTGCCATCAGTGAGACAGGAGCCTACAATGAGCAGTTCTTC. Encoded protein: CAISETGAYNEQFF. The V and J genes are TRBV10-3 and TRBJ2-1; D possibly corresponds to TRBD1 (5 bases). CDR1 is ENHRY and CDR2 is SYGVKD in the germline V gene. V shed 2 bases and J shed 2 bases, with 7 bases lying between them. The CDR3 is 14 residues long.